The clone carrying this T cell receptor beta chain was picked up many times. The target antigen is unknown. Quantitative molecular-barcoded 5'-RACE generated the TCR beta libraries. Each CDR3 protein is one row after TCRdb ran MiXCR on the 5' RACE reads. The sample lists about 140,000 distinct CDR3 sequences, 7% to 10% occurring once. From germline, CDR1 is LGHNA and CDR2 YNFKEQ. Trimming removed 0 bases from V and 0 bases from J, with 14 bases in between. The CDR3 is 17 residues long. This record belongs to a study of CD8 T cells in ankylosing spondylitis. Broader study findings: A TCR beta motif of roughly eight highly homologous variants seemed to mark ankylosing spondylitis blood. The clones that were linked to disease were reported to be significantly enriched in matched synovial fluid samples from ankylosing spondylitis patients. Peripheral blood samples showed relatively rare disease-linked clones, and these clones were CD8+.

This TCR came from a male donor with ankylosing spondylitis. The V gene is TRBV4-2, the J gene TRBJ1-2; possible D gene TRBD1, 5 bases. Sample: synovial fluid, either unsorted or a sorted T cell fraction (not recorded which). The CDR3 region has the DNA TGTGCCAGCAGCCAAGAGGCAGGGCGGAATTCTAACTATGGCTACACCTTC. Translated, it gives CASSQEAGRNSNYGYTF.